Sequencing of this TCR beta chain was carried out in a study of control samples from healthy donors and cancer patients. Sequenced by immunoSEQ multiplex PCR; TCRdb stores in-frame clones only, minus some. The table includes tens of thousands of clones, roughly nine tenths detected once. With 4 bases removed from V and 3 bases from J, the gap between germline ends came to 12 bases. CDR3 length: 13 amino acids. Germline assignment: CDR1 SQVTM and CDR2 ANQGSEA. Sequenced: PBMCs. The chain carries TRBV29-1 and TRBJ1-2; D gene uncertain. This TCR was sampled from a man aged 55 to 70 with colorectal cancer. CDR3 DNA sequence: TGCAGCGTTGGTAATCGGGCGGACTATGGCTACACCTTC. Residues: CSVGNRADYGYTF.